The source of this TCR beta chain is a study of cytomegalovirus exposure and HLA in healthy donors. Trimming took 0 bases from V and 4 from J, leaving 12 bases between them. The CDR3 spans 15 residues. Germline-derived CDR1 and CDR2 are MNHEY and SVGAGI. Details on this clone: Its antigen is not known.

Study-level points and caveats: High sensitivity and specificity were reportedly achieved when the classifier diagnosed cytomegalovirus status. Most subjects had HLA-A and HLA-B alleles reportedly predicted accurately by TCR beta sequences. Some TCR beta chains (164 of them) were listed as cytomegalovirus-associated. Most CMV-associated TCR beta chains appeared HLA-restricted in a later analysis.

13 Jbeta primers and 60 Vbeta primers were used for the PCR. Sequencing was performed with immunoSEQ multiplex PCR; in TCRdb, only in-frame clones are kept and a portion is missing. The sample yields approximately 250,000 clones, about 85% seen once. Sequencing was performed on PBMCs. This clonotype was sampled from a girl aged 2 to 9 in good health and CMV-seronegative. The chain links TRBV6-5 to TRBJ1-1; D uncertain. In DNA, the CDR3 is TGTGCCAGCAGTTACTCGGAGGGTTTAGTCACTGAAGCTTTCTTT. Translating it yields CASSYSEGLVTEAFF.